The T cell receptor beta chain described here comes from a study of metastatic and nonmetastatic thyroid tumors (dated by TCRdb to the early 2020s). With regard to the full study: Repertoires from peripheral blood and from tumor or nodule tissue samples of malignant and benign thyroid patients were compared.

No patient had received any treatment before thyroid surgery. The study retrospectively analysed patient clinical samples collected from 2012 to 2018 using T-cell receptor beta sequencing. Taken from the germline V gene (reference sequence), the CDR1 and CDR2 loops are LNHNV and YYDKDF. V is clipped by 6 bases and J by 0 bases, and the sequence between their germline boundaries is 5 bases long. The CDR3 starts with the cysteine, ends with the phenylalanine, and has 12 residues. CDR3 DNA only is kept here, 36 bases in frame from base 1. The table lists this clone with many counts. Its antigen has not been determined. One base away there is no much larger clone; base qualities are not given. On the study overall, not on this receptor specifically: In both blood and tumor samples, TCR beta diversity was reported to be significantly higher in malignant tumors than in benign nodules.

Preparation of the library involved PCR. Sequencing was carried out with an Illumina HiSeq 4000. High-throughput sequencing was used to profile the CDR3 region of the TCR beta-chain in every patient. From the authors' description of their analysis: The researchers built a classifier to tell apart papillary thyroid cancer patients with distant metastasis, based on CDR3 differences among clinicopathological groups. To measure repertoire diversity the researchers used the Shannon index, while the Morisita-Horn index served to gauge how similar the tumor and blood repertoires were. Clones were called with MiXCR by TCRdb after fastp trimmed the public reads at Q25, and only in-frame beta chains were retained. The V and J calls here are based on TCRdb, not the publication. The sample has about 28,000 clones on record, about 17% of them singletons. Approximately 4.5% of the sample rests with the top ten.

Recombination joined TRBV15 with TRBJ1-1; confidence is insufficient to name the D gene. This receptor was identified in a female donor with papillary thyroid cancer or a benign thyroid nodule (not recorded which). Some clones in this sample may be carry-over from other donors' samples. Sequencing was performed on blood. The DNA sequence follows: TGTGCCACCAGGAGAATGAACACTGAAGCTTTCTTT. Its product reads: CATRRMNTEAFF.